The T cell receptor beta chain described here comes from a study of T-cell memory formation after mild COVID-19. Study-level points and caveats: The CD4+ clones that contracted clustered mainly within CM and EM, and the CD8+ clones concentrated in EMRA. Later expanders leaned CD4+, whereas clones that contracted between day 15 and 85 were balanced CD4/CD8. Second-wave clones reaching peak frequency on day 37 lacked confirmed SARS-CoV-2 specificity.

This CDR3 has 15 amino acids. CDR1 is SNHLY and CDR2 is FYNNEI in the germline V gene. V was clipped by 6 bases and J by 4 bases, with 15 bases between them. Via MiXCR, TCRdb re-called the 5' RACE reads, giving one row per CDR3 protein. Of approximately 400,000 distinct CDR3 sequences detected, roughly 18% appear once; the ten largest clones hold around a fifth. This clonotype was seen only a few times. The antigen is unknown. Specimen: PBMCs or a T cell subset sorted from them (not recorded which). This sequence originates from a man between 18 and 35 years old who had mild COVID-19 (a few samples of this study predate the infection). Cell type and time point are not known. The rearrangement uses TRBV2 and TRBJ1-4; D perhaps matches TRBD1 (6 bases). CDR3: CASRLHTGFNEKLFF. DNA of the CDR3: TGTGCCAGCAGACTACACACAGGGTTTAATGAAAAACTGTTTTTT.